This T cell receptor (beta chain) stems from a study of shared clonotypes between healthy human individuals. Generated by immunoSEQ multiplex PCR, the TCRdb table keeps only in-frame clones and is missing some. The table has millions of clones, approximately 95% seen once; the top ten hold about 0.39%. With 3 bases removed from V and 1 base from J, the gap between germline ends came to 24 bases. Per the germline V gene, CDR1 is SEHNR and CDR2 is FQNEAQ (reference sequence). The CDR3 length is 19 residues. As to this clone: What it binds is not known.

Study-level points and caveats: Few donors limited the genetic and exposure-history diversity represented. A reduction in generation probabilities was seen for non-shared clonotypes relative to those shared by all four donors.

The source material was naive CD4+ T cells from PBMCs. Subset in this sample: CD45RA+ positively selected. The chain recombines TRBV7-9 with TRBJ1-1; a possible D gene is TRBD1 (5 bases). The TCR originated in a man aged 18 to 30 in good health. Some clones in this sample may be carry-over from other donors' samples. CDR3 amino acids: CASSLGRDHLSKGNTEAFF. CDR3 DNA sequence: TGTGCCAGCAGCTTGGGACGAGACCACCTATCCAAAGGGAACACTGAAGCTTTCTTT.